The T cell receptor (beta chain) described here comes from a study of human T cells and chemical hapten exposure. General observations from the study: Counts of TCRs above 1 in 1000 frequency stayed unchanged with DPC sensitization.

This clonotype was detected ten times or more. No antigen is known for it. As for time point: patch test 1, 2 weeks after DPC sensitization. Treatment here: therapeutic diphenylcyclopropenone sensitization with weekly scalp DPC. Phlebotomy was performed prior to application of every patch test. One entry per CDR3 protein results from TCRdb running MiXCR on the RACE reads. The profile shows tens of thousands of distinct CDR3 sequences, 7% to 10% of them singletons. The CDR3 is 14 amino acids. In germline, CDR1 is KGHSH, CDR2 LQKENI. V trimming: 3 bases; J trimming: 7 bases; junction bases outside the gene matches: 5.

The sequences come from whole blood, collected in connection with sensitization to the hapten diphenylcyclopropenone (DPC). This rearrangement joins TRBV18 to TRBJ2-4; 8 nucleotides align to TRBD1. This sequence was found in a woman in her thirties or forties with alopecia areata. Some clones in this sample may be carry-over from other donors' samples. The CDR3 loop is CASSPLDRVNIQYF. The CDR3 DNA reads TGTGCCAGCTCACCGCTGGACAGGGTGAACATTCAGTACTTC.